These 12 T cell receptor beta chains share one sample of origin, sequenced in a study of cytomegalovirus exposure and HLA in healthy donors (dated by TCRdb to about 2017). The library was obtained by the immunoSEQ multiplex PCR assay. A mixture of 60 forward primers for TCR Vbeta segments and 13 reverse primers for TCR Jbeta segments was used in the multiplex PCR. Imported from immuneACCESS, the table was reduced by TCRdb to in-frame sequences with V and J called. These copies leave out some clones; in studies compared against another copy, an unresolved V gene accounts for under half, and the cause of the remainder is not known. For this sample the table gives around 140,000 clones, of which roughly 80% were detected only once. Of the sample, around 4.4% is held by the ten largest clones. Sequencing was carried out using PBMCs. The receptors come from a man in his forties or fifties in good health and CMV-seronegative.

This chain connects TRBV18 to TRBJ2-3; the D is unclear. Trimming took 2 bases from V and 5 from J, leaving 14 bases between them. Germline CDR1 KGHSH, CDR2 LQKENI. This CDR3 spans 15 amino acids. DNA for the CDR3: TGTGCCAGCTCACCATCCCTTCCCGGTGGAGATACGCAGTATTTT. It translates to CASSPSLPGGDTQYF.

The chain joins TRBV13 to TRBJ1-2; 7 nucleotides line up with TRBD1. Germline trimming cut 5 bases from V and 8 bases from J; bases unmatched to any gene: 8. Germline V gene sequence: CDR1 PRHDT, CDR2 FYEKMQ (reference sequence). The CDR3 sequence is 13 residues long. The CDR3: CASSNKGARGYTF. CDR3 nucleotide sequence: TGTGCCAGCAGCAACAAGGGGGCACGGGGCTACACCTTC.

The chain links TRBV7-2 to TRBJ2-7; 7 positions match TRBD1. The CDR3 loop spans 13 amino acids. J lost 6 bases, V lost 5 bases, and 7 bases had no gene match. Germline loops: CDR1 SGHTA, CDR2 FQGNSA. The CDR3 region has the DNA TGTGCCAGCAGCCTAAGACAGGGCTTCGAGCAGTACTTC. Its protein is CASSLRQGFEQYF.

The chain combines TRBV11-2 with TRBJ1-4, with D possibly TRBD1 on 5 matching bases. This CDR3 has 15 amino acids. Germline CDR1 and CDR2: SGHAT and FQNNGV. Trimming removed 2 bases at V and 8 bases at J, with 15 bases between. Written as DNA, the CDR3 is TGTGCCAGCAGCTTACCGGGATTGGAGGGGGAAAAACTGTTTTTT. Encoded protein: CASSLPGLEGEKLFF.

This rearrangement joins TRBV5-5 to TRBJ2-7; D remains ambiguous. This CDR3 comprises 12 residues. CDR1 SGHKS and CDR2 YYEKEE come from the germline V gene (reference sequence). The ends were cut back, 4 bases at V and 4 bases at J, with 9 bases in the middle. For the CDR3, the DNA is TGTGCCAGCAGCCTACAGATTTACGAGCAGTACTTC. Its translation: CASSLQIYEQYF.

This clone turned up a few times. This chain uses TRBV19 with TRBJ1-5, with D possibly being TRBD1 (5 bases). Trimming cost V 7 bases and J 0 bases, with 13 bases left between them. Germline loops: CDR1 LNHDA, CDR2 SQIVND (reference sequence). The CDR3 contains 15 residues. CDR3 residues: CASKTGHPSNQPQHF. The CDR3 nucleotides read TGTGCCAGTAAGACCGGACACCCTAGCAATCAGCCCCAGCATTTT.

V and J are TRBV14 and TRBJ2-7, with 10 bases that match TRBD1. V lost 4 bases and J lost 4; bases outside the gene matches: 4. Germline values: CDR1 SGHDN, CDR2 FVKESK. The length of the CDR3 is 14 residues. CDR3 amino acids: CASSRGTGVYEQYF. CDR3 coding DNA: TGTGCCAGCAGCCGCGGGACAGGGGTTTACGAGCAGTACTTC.

A single count supports this clone. The chain carries TRBV28 and TRBJ1-1; D not resolved. V was cut by 10 bases and J by 3 bases, with 15 bases left in between. The V gene's germline CDR1 is MDHEN and CDR2 SYDVKM. This CDR3 spans 13 amino acids. CDR3 nucleotides: TGTGCCACCCGTCCCCTCGGGTACACTGAAGCTTTCTTT. It specifies CATRPLGYTEAFF. The variable domain in full, with the rest retrieved from reference TRBV28 and TRBJ1-1, is DVKVTQSSRYLVKRTGEKVFLECVQDMDHENMFWYRQDPGLGLRLIYFSYDVKMKEKGDIPEGYSVSREKKERFSLILESASTNQTSMYLCATRPLGYTEAFFGQGTRLTVV.

The rearrangement links TRBV6-1 to TRBJ2-7; D possibly corresponds to TRBD2 (6 bases). Germline-derived CDR1 and CDR2 are MNHNS and SASEGT. The CDR3 totals 12 residues. V was trimmed by 7 bases and J by 5 bases, leaving 12 bases between them. The CDR3 loop reads CASNSWRDEQYF. The CDR3 region has the DNA TGTGCCAGCAATTCTTGGAGGGACGAGCAGTACTTC.

This chain uses TRBV5-1 with TRBJ1-4; the D gene is possibly TRBD1 (6 bases). This CDR3 has 17 residues. V was trimmed by 4 bases and J by 8 bases, leaving 24 bases between them. Germline CDR1 and CDR2: SGHRS and YFSETQ. Written as DNA, the CDR3 is TGCGCCAGCAGCCCCGCCGGACAGCTTATCGGAAGAGAAAAACTGTTTTTT. Encoded protein: CASSPAGQLIGREKLFF. Based on the CDR3 plus reference TRBV5-1 and TRBJ1-4, the full variable domain is KAGVTQTPRYLIKTRGQQVTLSCSPISGHRSVSWYQQTPGQGLQFLFEYFSETQRNKGNFPGRFSGRQFSNSRSEMNVSTLELGDSALYLCASSPAGQLIGREKLFFGSGTQLSVL.

This clone was detected only once. The J gene is TRBJ2-7, the V gene TRBV5-1; 11 bases are shared with TRBD1. The V segment lost 8 bases and the J segment 7 bases; nucleotides outside the gene matches: 23. The CDR3 loop spans 18 amino acids. CDR1 is SGHRS, CDR2 YFSETQ, per germline. The CDR3 reads CARAAELGPGQGGGEQYF. The CDR3 DNA sequence: TGCGCCAGGGCCGCGGAGCTTGGCCCGGGACAGGGGGGTGGTGAGCAGTACTTC.

The chain recombines TRBV7-2 with TRBJ2-5, with unresolved D. The V end was cut by 1 base, the J end by 4 bases, with 10 bases between. Per germline, CDR1 SGHTA and CDR2 FQGNSA. This CDR3 contains 14 residues. The CDR3, as DNA: TGTGCCAGCAGCTTAGACTCGTTTCTAGAGACCCAGTACTTC. It encodes CASSLDSFLETQYF.